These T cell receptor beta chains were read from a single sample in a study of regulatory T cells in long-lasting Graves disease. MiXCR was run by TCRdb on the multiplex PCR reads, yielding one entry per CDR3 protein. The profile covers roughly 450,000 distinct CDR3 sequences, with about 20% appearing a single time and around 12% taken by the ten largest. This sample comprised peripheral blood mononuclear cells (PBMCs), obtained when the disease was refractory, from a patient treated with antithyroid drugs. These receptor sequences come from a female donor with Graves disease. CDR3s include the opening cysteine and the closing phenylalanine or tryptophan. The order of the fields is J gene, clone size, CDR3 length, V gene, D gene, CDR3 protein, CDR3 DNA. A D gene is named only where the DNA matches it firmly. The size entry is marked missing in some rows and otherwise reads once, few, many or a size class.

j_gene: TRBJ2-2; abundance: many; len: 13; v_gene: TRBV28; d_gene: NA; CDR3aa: CASSRRGAGELFF; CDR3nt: TGTGCCAGCAGCCGGAGGGGGGCCGGGGAGCTGTTTTTT
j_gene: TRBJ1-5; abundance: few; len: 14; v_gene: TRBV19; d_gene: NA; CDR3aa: CASSWAAQNQPQHF; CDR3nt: TGTGCCAGTAGTTGGGCAGCCCAAAATCAGCCCCAGCATTTT
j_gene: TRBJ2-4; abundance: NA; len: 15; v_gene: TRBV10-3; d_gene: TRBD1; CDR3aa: CAISEGGQGANIQYF; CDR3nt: TGTGCCATCAGTGAGGGTGGGCAGGGGGCGAACATTCAGTACTTC
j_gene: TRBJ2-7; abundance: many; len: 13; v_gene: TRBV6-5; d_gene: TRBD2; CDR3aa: CASSYAAGVEQYF; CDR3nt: TGTGCCAGCAGTTACGCTGCGGGAGTCGAGCAGTACTTC
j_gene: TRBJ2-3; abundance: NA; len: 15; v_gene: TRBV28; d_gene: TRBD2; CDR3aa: CVSSPSGGSTDTQYF; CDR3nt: TGTGTCAGCAGTCCTAGCGGGGGAAGCACAGATACGCAGTATTTT
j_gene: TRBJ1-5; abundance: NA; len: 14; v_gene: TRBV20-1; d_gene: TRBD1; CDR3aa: CSATIGTGLQPQHF; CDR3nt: TGCAGTGCTACTATCGGGACAGGGCTTCAGCCCCAGCATTTT
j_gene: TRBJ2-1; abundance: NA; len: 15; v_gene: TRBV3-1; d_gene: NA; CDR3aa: CASSQAYDSYNEQFF; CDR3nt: TGTGCCAGCAGCCAAGCGTACGACAGCTACAATGAGCAGTTCTTC
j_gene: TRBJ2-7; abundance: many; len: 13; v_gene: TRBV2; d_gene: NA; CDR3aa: CASRQALTYEQYF; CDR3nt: TGTGCCAGCAGACAGGCCCTGACCTACGAGCAGTACTTC
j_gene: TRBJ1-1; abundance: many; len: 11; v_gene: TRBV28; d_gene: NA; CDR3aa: CASSFLTEAFF; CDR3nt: TGTGCCAGCAGTTTTCTCACTGAAGCTTTCTTT
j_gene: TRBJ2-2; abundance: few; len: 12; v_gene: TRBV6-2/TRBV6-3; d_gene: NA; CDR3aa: CASSTKAGELFF; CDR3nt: TGTGCCAGCAGCACAAAGGCCGGGGAGCTGTTTTTT
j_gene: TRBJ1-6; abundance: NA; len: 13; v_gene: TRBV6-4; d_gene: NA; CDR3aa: CASSEGTDSPPHF; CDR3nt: TGTGCCAGCAGTGAAGGTACTGATTCACCCCCCCACTTT
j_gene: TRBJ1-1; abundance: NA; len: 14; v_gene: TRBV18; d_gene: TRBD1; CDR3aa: CASSPDRDGPEAFF; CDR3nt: TGTGCCAGCTCACCGGACAGGGATGGCCCTGAAGCTTTCTTT
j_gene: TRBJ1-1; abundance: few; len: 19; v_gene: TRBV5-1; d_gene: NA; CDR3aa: CASSSGRTLGGEGFTEAFF; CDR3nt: TGCGCCAGCAGCTCGGGGCGGACTCTCGGCGGGGAGGGTTTCACTGAAGCTTTCTTT
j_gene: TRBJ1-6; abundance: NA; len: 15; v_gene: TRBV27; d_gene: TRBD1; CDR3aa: CASSAGQTYNSPLHF; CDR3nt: TGTGCCAGCAGTGCGGGACAGACTTATAATTCACCCCTCCACTTT
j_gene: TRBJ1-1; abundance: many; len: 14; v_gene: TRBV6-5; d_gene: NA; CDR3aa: CASSYQDGNTEAFF; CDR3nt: TGTGCCAGCAGTTATCAGGACGGGAACACTGAAGCTTTCTTT
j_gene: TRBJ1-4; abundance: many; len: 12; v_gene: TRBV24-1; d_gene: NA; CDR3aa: CATSDQNEKLFF; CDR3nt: TGTGCCACCAGTGATCAAAATGAAAAACTGTTTTTT
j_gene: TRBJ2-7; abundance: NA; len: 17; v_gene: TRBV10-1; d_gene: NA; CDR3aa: CAITPPALLRSSYEQYF; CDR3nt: TGCGCCATCACCCCTCCGGCGTTATTGAGGAGCTCCTACGAGCAGTACTTC